This entry is about one T cell receptor beta chain. The antigen is undetermined. There are 15 residues in the CDR3. Per germline, CDR1 SGHTA and CDR2 FQGNSA. Trimming at V came to 6 bases and at J to 1 base, leaving 5 bases not matched to a gene. This sample stems from a study of a mutant IDH1 vaccine in newly diagnosed glioma. Study-wide background: Vaccination was launched 4-6 weeks after radiotherapy alone, or with temozolomide cycles. Patients under treatment included around 60% males and about 38% females and had a mean age of approximately 44 years. Beforehand, treatment had been radiotherapy, temozolomide, or both; the majority received both.

TCRdb keeps only in-frame clones here, not all; method: immunoSEQ multiplex PCR. The sample consists of about 62,000 clones, around 89% of them appearing once. The time point was: week 11, during vaccination. Mutant IDH1 20-mer peptide, at 300 ug, made up each vaccine dose, with topical imiquimod. Sequencing used PBMCs, obtained from a glioma patient whose treatment included an IDH1 peptide vaccine. The J gene is TRBJ2-7, the V gene TRBV7-2; 11 bases match TRBD2. The TCR was taken from a man aged 35-49 years with glioma. The CDR3 DNA is TGTGCCAGCAGTCTCACTAGCGGGGGATCCTACGAGCAGTACTTC. Amino acids: CASSLTSGGSYEQYF.